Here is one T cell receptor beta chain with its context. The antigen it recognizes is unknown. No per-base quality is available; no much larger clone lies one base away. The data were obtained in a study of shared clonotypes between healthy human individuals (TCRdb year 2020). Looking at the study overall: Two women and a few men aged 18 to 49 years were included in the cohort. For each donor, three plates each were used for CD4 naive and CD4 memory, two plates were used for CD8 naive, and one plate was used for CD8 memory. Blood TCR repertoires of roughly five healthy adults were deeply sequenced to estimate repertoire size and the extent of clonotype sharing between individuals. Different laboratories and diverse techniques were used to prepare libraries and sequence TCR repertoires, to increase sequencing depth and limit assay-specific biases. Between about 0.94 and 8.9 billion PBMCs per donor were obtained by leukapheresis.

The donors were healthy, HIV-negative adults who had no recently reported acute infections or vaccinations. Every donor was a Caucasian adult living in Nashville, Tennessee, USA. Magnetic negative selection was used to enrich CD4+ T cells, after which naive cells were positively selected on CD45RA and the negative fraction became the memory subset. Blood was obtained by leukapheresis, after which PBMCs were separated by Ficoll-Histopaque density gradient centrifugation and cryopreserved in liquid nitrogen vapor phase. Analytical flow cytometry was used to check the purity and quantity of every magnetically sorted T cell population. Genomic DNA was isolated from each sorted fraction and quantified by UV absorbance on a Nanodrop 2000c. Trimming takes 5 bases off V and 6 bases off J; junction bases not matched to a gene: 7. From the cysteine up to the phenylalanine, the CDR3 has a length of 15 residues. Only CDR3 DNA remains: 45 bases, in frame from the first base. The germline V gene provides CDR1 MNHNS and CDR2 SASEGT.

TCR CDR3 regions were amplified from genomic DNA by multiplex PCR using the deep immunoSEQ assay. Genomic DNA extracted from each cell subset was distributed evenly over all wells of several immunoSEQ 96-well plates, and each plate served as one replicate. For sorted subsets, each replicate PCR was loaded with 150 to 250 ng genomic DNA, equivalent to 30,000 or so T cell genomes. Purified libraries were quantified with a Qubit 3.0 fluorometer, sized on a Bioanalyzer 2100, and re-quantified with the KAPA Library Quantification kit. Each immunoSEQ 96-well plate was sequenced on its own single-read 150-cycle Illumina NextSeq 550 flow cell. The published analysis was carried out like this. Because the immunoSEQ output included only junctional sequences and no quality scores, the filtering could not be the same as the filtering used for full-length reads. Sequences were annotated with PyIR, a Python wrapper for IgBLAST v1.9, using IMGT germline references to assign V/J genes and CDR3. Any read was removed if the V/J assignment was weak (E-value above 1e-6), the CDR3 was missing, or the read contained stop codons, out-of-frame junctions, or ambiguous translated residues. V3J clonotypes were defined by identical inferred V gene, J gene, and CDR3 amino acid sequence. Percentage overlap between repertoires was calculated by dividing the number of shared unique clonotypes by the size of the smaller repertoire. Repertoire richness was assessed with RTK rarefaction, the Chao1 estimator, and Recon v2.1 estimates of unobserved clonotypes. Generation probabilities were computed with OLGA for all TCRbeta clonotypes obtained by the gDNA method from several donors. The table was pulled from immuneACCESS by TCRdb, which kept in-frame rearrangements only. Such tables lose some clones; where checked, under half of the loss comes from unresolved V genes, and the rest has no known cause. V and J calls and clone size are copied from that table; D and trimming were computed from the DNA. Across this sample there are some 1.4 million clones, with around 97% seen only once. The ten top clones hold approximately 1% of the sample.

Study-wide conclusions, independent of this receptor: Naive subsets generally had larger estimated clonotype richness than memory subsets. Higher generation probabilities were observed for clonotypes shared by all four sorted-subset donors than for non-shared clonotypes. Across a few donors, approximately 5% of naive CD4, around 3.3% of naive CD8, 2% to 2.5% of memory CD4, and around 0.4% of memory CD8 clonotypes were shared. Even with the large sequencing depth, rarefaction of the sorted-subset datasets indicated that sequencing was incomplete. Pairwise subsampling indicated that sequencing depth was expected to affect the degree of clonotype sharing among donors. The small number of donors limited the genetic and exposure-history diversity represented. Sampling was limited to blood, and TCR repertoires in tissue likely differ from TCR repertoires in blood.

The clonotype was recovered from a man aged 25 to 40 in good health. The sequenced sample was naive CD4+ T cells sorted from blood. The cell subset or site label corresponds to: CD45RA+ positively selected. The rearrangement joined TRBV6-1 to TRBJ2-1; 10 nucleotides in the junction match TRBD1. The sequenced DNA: TGTGCCAGCAGTCGACAGGGGGCGTTTTTCAATGAGCAGTTCTTC. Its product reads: CASSRQGAFFNEQFF.